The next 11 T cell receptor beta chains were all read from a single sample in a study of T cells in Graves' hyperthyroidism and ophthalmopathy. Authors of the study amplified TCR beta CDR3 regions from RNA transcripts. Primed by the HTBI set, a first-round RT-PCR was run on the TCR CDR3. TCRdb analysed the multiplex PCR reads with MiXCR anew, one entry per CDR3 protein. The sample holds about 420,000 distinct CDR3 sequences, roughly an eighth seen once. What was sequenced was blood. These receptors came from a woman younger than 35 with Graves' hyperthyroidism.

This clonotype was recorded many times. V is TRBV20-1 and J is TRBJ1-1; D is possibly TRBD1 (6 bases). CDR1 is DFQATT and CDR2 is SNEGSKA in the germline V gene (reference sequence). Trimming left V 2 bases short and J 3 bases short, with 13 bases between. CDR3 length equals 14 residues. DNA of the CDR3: TGCAGTGCTAGACAGGGGAGCTTGGACACTGAAGCTTTCTTT. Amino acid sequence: CSARQGSLDTEAFF.

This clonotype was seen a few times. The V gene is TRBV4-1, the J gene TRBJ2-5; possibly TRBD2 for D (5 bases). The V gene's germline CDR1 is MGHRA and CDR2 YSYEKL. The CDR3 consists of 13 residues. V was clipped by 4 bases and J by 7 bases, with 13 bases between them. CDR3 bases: TGCGCCAGCAGCCGGACGGGGATGGCGACCCAGTACTTC. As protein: CASSRTGMATQYF.

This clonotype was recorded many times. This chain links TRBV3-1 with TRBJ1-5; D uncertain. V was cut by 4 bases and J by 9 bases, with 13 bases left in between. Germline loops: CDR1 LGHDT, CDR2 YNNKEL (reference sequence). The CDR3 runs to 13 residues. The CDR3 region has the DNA TGTGCCAGCAGCCGTCAAGCTTCGGGGCCCCAGCATTTT. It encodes CASSRQASGPQHF.

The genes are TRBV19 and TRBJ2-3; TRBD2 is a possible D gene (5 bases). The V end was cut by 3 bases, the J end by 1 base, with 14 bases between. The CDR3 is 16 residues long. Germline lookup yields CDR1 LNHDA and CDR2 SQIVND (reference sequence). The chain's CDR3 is CASSIRGPKRTDTQYF. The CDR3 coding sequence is TGTGCCAGTAGTATTCGCGGGCCCAAACGCACAGATACGCAGTATTTT.

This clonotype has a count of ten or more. The DNA for the CDR3 is TGTGCCAGCAGCGTAACGGAGAGGGGGCGGTACGAGCAGTACTTC. It codes for CASSVTERGRYEQYF. V gene TRBV13 combines with J gene TRBJ2-7; TRBD1 matches 7 bases. CDR1 is PRHDT, CDR2 FYEKMQ, per germline (reference sequence). The CDR3 spans 15 residues. V gave up 5 bases and J gave up 4 bases; unmatched junction bases: 11. Using reference TRBV13 and TRBJ2-7 for the parts outside the CDR3, the full variable domain is AAGVIQSPRHLIKEKRETATLKCYPIPRHDTVYWYQQGPGQDPQFLISFYEKMQSDKGSIPDRFSAQQFSDYHSELNMSSLELGDSALYFCASSVTERGRYEQYFGPGTRLTVT.

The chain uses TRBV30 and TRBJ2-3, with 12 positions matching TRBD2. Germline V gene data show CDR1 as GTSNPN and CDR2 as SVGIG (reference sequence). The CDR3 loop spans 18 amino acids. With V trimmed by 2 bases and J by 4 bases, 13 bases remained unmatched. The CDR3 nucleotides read TGTGCCTGGAGTTGGCTAGCGGGAGGGCCGGTGAGGGCAGATACGCAGTATTTT. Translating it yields CAWSWLAGGPVRADTQYF.

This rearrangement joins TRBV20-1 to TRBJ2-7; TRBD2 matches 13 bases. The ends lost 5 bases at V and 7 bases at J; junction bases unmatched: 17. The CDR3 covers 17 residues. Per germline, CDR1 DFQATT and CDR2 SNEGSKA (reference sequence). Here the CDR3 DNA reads TGCAGTGCTCTGCCGATTACTAGCGGGAGGGCCGCTTCGGAGCAGTACTTC. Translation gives CSALPITSGRAASEQYF.

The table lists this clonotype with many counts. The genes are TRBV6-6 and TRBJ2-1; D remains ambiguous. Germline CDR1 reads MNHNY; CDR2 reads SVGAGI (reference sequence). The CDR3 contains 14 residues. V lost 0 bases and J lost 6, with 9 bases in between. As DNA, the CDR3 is TGTGCCAGCAGTTACTCGGGCAGGCGCAATGAGCAGTTCTTC. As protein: CASSYSGRRNEQFF.

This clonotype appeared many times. CDR3 nucleotide sequence: TGCAGCGTTGAAGCGGGTGGGACAGGGAACTACGAGCAGTACTTC. Translated: CSVEAGGTGNYEQYF. The V and J genes are TRBV29-1 and TRBJ2-7; 9 nucleotides match TRBD1. Unmatched junction bases numbered 7, after V lost 1 base and J lost 3 bases. Germline V gene data show CDR1 as SQVTM and CDR2 as ANQGSEA. The CDR3 runs to 15 residues.

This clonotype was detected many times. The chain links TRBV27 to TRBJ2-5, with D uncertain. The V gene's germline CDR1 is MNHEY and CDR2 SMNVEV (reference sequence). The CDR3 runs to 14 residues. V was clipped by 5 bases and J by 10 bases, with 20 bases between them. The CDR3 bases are TGTGCCAGCAGTCCCCGTCAGACGGCTAGGGACCAGTACTTC. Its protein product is CASSPRQTARDQYF.

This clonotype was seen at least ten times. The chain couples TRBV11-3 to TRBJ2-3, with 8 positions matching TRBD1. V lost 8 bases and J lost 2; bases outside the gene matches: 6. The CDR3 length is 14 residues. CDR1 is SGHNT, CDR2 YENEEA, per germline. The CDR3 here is CASSETGDTDTQYF. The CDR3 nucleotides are TGTGCCAGCTCCGAGACAGGGGACACAGATACGCAGTATTTT.